The clone carrying this T cell receptor (beta chain) was detected many times. As yet, its antigen is unknown. The data belong to a study of T cell repertoires in cytomegalovirus infection. Across the study: Indications of both CMV infection and matching HLA type were provided by public TCR beta signatures.

Findings and limits, study-wide: HLA-C-restricted, CMV-specific TCR beta clonotypes were dominant ex vivo. Cumulative public TCR beta family frequency identified carriers of CMV plus the relevant HLA.

In TCRdb, the reads were re-called with MiXCR into one record per CDR3 protein. The data contain fewer than 550,000 distinct CDR3 sequences, about 11% of them seen just once; the ten biggest clones take up roughly a tenth. V lost 5 bases and J lost 3; bases outside the gene matches: 4. Germline lookup yields CDR1 SEHNR and CDR2 FQNEAQ (reference sequence). CDR3 length equals 14 residues. The TCR was taken from a human donor in good health (CMV status not recorded). Some clones in this sample may be carry-over from other donors' samples. This sequence joins TRBV7-9 and TRBJ2-7; 10 bases map to TRBD2. What was sequenced was PBMCs. The CDR3 protein is CASSGLAGDYEQYF. The CDR3 DNA follows: TGTGCCAGCAGCGGTCTAGCGGGGGACTACGAGCAGTACTTC.